The rows below give T cell receptor beta chains drawn from one sample of a study of Ad26.COV2.S vaccination and SARS-CoV-2 variants. Profiled with immunoSEQ multiplex PCR; TCRdb holds only in-frame clones, not every one. Of some 340,000 clones listed, around 85% are singletons. This specimen was peripheral blood, taken in a trial of Ad26.COV2.S vaccine versus placebo. The receptors originated from a person aged 18 to 59 who received the Ad26.COV2.S COVID-19 vaccine or a placebo. Each CDR3 is given with its conserved first and last residue. D genes are given only for firm matches. Expanded clones get a size class; other rows say once, few or many, or leave the size out.

>TRBV2|-|-|TRBJ2-7
TGTGCCAGCAGTGACGGACCGACGTACGAGCAGTACTTC
CASSDGPTYEQYF
>TRBV2|-|-|TRBJ1-6
TGTGCCAGCAGGAGGGATTCCTATAATTCACCCCTCCACTTT
CASRRDSYNSPLHF
>TRBV19|-|-|TRBJ2-2
TGTGCCAGTTCTAATACCGGGGAGCTGTTTTTT
CASSNTGELFF
>TRBV28|-|-|TRBJ2-3
TGTGCCAGCAGTTTAGGTGGGGTTAGCACAGATACGCAGTATTTT
CASSLGGVSTDTQYF
>TRBV5-1|-|TRBD1|TRBJ1-4
TGCGCCAGCAGCTTGGACGGGACAGGGGGACCAGGGCTGTTTTTT
CASSLDGTGGPGLFF
>TRBV6-5|-|-|TRBJ2-3
TGTGCCAGCAGTCTTGACAGATTCACAGATACGCAGTATTTT
CASSLDRFTDTQYF
>TRBV19|-|-|TRBJ1-4
TGTGCCAGTAATAGAGCAGTCAATGAAAAACTGTTTTTT
CASNRAVNEKLFF
>TRBV28|-|TRBD1|TRBJ1-2
TGTGCCAGCAGTTCGGGACAGGTCTATGGCTACACCTTC
CASSSGQVYGYTF
>TRBV7-2|once|-|TRBJ2-3
TGTGCCAGCAGCCCCCAGGCTAGCACAGATACGCAGTATTTT
CASSPQASTDTQYF
>TRBV5-1|-|-|TRBJ2-7
TGCGCCAGCAGCTTGGTCAGGGGGGACTACGAGCAGTACTTC
CASSLVRGDYEQYF
>TRBV12-3/TRBV12-4|-|TRBD1|TRBJ2-7
TGTGCCAGCAGTTTACAGGGGGCTTACGAGCAGTACTTC
CASSLQGAYEQYF